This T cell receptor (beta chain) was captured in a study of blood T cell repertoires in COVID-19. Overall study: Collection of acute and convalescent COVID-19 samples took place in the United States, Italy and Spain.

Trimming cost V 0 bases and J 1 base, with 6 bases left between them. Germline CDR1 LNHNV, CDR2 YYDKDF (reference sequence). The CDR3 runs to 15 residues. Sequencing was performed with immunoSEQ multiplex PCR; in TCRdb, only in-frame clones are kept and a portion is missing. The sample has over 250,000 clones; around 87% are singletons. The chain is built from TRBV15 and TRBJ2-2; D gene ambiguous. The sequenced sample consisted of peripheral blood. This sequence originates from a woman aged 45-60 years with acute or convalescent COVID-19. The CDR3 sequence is CATSRDRRNTGELFF. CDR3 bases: TGTGCCACCAGCAGAGATAGGAGGAACACCGGGGAGCTGTTTTTT. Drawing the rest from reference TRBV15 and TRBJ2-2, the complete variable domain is DAMVIQNPRYQVTQFGKPVTLSCSQTLNHNVMYWYQQKSSQAPKLLFHYYDKDFNNEADTPDNFQSRRPNTSFCFLDIRSPGLGDTAMYLCATSRDRRNTGELFFGEGSRLTVL.